This TCR beta chain was retrieved from a study of blood T cell repertoires in COVID-19 (dated by TCRdb to 2018 to 2021). In terms of the full investigation: Samples from collaborators originated in the United States, Italy and Spain and spanned both the acute and convalescent phases of COVID-19. The material from the prospective study consisted of cDNA or gDNA derived from T cells, B-cell-depleted T cells, or PBMCs. The dataset comprised deeply sampled blood TCRbeta repertoires from subjects exposed to, actively infected with, or recovered from COVID-19. A freely available public database, intended as a resource for researchers studying the immune response to SARS-CoV-2, is where the repertoires were released. The samples were drawn from two sources: the first 160 participants of the ongoing ImmuneRACE study, and over 950 subjects contributed by 6 global collaborators. Nearly every sample came with metadata listing a de-identified subject ID, COVID-19 status, age in years and sex. Where available, HLA class I and class II types were taken from metadata supplied by the sample provider and were not determined by assay-based typing.

The paper's findings and limits, for the study overall: The amount of clinical and demographic metadata varied by source and participant and was provided uncurated.

One collaborating source in Seattle enrolled patients during active infection and followed them longitudinally through the course of disease. Collaborating institutions collected whole blood in K2EDTA tubes following their own protocols. For TCRbeta analysis, collaborators shipped samples as frozen whole blood, isolated PBMCs, or DNA extracted from either of those sample types. On this clone itself: It has no known antigen specificity. The record has no base qualities; no much larger clone is one base away.

TCRbeta CDR3 regions were amplified from genomic DNA by means of the immunoSEQ Assay, a bias-controlled multiplex PCR. As for the original processing: Nucleated cell counts per sample were estimated from amplification of reference gene primers within the assay. To quantify the absolute abundance of each unique TCRbeta CDR3 rearrangement, sequence reads were collapsed and filtered. Productive Simpson clonality was computed per sample as the square root of Simpson's diversity index over productive rearrangements. The immuneACCESS repertoire file appears here via TCRdb, limited to in-frame rearrangements. These files lack a portion of the clones; in checked studies, under half of the deficit traces to unresolved V genes, and the cause of the others is not known. The V and J calls and clone size are taken from that table; D and trimming were inferred from the DNA. This sample has 250,000 to 350,000 clones in its table, and about nine tenths of those were observed once. The ten most abundant clones make up 5.5% to 8% of the sample.

The germline V gene specifies SGHTA as CDR1 and FQGNSA as CDR2. Trimming takes 5 bases from V and 7 bases from J, and the germline ends sit 14 bases apart. The CDR3 runs 13 amino acids, cysteine and phenylalanine included. Kept here is only the CDR3 DNA, which spans 39 bases and is read in frame from base 1. Sample: peripheral blood. This chain is built from TRBV7-2 and TRBJ1-2; a tentative D match to TRBD1 spans 6 bases. The sequence derives from a woman between 45 and 60 years old with COVID-19, enrolled during active disease. The DNA sequence is as follows: TGTGCCAGCAGCCTCAGGACAGTTCGTGGCTACACCTTC. It encodes CASSLRTVRGYTF.